This TCR beta chain derives from a study of blood T cell repertoires in COVID-19. About the research overall: Samples taken during acute and convalescent COVID-19 were collected in the United States, Italy and Spain. PBMCs, B-cell-depleted T cells, or T cells provided the cDNA or gDNA that made up the material.

Data came from immunoSEQ multiplex PCR; TCRdb stores just in-frame clones and leaves some out. The data show 25,000 to 30,000 clones, around 89% seen once. From germline, CDR1 is SGHNT and CDR2 YYREEE (reference sequence). This CDR3 contains 13 residues. Trimming shortened V by 1 base and J by 7 bases, and 9 bases separated the two germline ends. This sequence originates from a human donor in a cohort sampled during active COVID-19. This chain connects TRBV5-4 to TRBJ2-1, with D possibly TRBD2 on 6 matching bases. What was sequenced was peripheral blood. The CDR3 nucleotides are TGTGCCAGCAGCTTGATGGGGGGAAATGAGCAGTTCTTC. It is translated as CASSLMGGNEQFF.